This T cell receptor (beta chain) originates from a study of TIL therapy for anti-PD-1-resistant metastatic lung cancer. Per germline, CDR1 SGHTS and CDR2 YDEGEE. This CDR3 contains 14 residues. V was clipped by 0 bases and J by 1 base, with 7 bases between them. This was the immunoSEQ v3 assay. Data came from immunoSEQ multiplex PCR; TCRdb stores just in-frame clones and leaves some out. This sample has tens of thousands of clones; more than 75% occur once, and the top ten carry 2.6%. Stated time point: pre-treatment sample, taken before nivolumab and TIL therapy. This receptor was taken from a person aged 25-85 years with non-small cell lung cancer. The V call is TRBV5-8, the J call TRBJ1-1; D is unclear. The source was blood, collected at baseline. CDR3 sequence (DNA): TGTGCCAGCAGCTTGGGGCAGGAGAACACTGAAGCTTTCTTT. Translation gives CASSLGQENTEAFF. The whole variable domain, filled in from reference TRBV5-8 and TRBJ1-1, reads EAGVTQSPTHLIKTRGQQATLRCSPISGHTSVYWYQQALGLGLQFLLWYDEGEERNRGNFPPRFSGRQFPNYSSELNVNALELEDSALYLCASSLGQENTEAFFGQGTRLTVV.